Ten or more counts support the clone carrying this T cell receptor beta chain. TCRdb used MiXCR to reprocess the RT-PCR reads, holding one entry per CDR3 protein. Among about 11,000 distinct CDR3 sequences listed, 20% to 25% were seen once. This sample was taken from a study of patients and donors after allogeneic stem cell transplantation. The V and J ends lost 3 bases and 4 bases respectively, with 15 bases between them. CDR3 length equals 15 residues. The chain recombines TRBV12-3 or TRBV12-4 with TRBJ2-5; D is perhaps TRBD1 or TRBD2 (5 bases each). This TCR came from a human donor who was either an allogeneic HSCT recipient or a stem cell or donor lymphocyte infusion donor (not recorded which). It is not recorded whose cells these are; they may come from a transplant donor. Sequences were obtained from blood, either unsorted or a sorted T cell fraction (not recorded which). Here the CDR3 reads CASSFYQGDGETQYF. In DNA, the CDR3 is TGTGCCAGCAGTTTTTATCAGGGAGATGGAGAGACCCAGTACTTC.